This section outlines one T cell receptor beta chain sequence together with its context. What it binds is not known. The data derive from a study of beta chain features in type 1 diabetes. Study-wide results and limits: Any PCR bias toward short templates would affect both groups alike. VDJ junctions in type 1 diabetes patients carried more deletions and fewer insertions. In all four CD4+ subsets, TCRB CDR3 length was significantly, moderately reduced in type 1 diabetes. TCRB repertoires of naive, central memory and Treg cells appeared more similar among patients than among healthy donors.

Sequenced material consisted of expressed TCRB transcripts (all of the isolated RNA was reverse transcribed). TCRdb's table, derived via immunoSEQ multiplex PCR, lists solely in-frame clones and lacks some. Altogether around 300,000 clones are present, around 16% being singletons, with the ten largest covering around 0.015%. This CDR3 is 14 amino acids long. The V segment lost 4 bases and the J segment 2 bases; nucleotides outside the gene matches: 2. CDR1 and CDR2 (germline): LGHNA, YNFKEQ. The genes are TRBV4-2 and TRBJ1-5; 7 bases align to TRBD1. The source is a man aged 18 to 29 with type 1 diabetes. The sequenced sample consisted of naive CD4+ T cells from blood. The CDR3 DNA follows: TGTGCCAGCAGCCCCGGGACAGGCAATCAGCCCCAGCATTTT. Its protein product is CASSPGTGNQPQHF.